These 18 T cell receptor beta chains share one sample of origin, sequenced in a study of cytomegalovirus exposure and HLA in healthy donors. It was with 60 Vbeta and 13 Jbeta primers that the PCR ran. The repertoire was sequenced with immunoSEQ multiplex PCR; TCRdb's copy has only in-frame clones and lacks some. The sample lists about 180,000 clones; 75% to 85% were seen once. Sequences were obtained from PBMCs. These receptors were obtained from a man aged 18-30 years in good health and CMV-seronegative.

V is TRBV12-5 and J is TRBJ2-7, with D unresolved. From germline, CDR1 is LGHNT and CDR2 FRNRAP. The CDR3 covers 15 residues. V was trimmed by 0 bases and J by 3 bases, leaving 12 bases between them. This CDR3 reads CASGLVPSEIYEQYF. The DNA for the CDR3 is TGTGCTAGTGGTTTGGTACCATCTGAGATCTACGAGCAGTACTTC.

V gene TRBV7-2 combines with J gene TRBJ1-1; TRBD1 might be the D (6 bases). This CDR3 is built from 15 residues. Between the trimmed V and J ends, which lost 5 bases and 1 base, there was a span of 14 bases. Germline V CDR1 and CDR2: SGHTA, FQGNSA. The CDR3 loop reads CASSPWTVSNTEAFF. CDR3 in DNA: TGTGCCAGCAGCCCCTGGACAGTCTCGAACACTGAAGCTTTCTTT.

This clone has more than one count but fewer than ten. CDR3 in DNA: TGCGCCAGCAGCCAAGGGACTAGCTGGTCCCCTTCCTACAATGAGCAGTTCTTC. This translates into CASSQGTSWSPSYNEQFF. The J gene is TRBJ2-1, the V gene TRBV4-3; 8 nucleotides match TRBD2. This CDR3 has 18 residues. Unmatched junction bases numbered 9, after V lost 1 base and J lost 1 base. Germline CDR1 reads LGHNA; CDR2 reads YSLEER.

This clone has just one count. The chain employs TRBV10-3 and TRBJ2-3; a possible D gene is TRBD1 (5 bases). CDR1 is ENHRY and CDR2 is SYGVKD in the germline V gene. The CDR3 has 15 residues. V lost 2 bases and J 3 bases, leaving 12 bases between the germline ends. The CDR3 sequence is CAISEGRAETDTQYF. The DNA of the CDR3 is TGTGCCATCAGTGAGGGCAGGGCTGAAACAGATACGCAGTATTTT.

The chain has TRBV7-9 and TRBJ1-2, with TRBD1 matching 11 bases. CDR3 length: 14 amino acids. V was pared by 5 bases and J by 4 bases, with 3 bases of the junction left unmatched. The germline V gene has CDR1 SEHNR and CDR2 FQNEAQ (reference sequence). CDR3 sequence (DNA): TGTGCCAGCAGCCGGACAGGGGGCGGCTATGGCTACACCTTC. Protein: CASSRTGGGYGYTF.

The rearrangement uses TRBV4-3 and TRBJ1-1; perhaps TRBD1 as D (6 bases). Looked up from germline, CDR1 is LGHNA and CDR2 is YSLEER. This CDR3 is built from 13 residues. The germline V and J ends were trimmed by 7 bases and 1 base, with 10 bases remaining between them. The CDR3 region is CASKRQANTEAFF. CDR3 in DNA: TGCGCCAGCAAACGACAGGCGAACACTGAAGCTTTCTTT.

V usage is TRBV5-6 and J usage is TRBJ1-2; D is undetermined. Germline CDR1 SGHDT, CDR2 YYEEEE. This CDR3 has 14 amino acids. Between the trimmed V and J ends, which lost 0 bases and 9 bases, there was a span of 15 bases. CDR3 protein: CASSLGLPDARYTF. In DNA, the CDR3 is TGTGCCAGCAGCTTGGGACTCCCAGATGCGCGCTACACCTTC.

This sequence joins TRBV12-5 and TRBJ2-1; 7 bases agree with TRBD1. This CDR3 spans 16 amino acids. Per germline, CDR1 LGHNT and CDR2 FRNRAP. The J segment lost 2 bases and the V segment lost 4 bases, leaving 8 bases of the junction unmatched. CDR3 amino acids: CASGSPRQGPYNEQFF. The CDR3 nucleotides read TGTGCTAGTGGTTCCCCTCGACAGGGCCCCTACAATGAGCAGTTCTTC.

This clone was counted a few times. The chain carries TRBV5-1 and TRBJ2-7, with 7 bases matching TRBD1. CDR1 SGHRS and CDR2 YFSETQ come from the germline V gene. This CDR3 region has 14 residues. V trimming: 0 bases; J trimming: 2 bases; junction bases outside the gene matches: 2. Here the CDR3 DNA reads TGCGCCAGCAGCTTGGCCGGACAGGCCTACGAGCAGTACTTC. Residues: CASSLAGQAYEQYF. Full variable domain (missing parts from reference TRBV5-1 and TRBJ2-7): KAGVTQTPRYLIKTRGQQVTLSCSPISGHRSVSWYQQTPGQGLQFLFEYFSETQRNKGNFPGRFSGRQFSNSRSEMNVSTLELGDSALYLCASSLAGQAYEQYFGPGTRLTVT.

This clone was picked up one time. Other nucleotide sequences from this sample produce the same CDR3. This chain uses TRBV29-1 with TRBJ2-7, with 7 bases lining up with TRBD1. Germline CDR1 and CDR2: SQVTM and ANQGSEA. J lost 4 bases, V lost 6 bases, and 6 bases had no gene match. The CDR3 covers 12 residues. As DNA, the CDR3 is TGCAGCGTCACGGGACAGCCGTACGAGCAGTACTTC. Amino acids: CSVTGQPYEQYF.

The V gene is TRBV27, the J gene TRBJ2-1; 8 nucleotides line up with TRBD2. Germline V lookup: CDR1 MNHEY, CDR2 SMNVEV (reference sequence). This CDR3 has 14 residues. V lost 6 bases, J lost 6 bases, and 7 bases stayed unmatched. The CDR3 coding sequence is TGTGCCAGCAGCCGGGGGGGAGAAGTCAATGAGCAGTTCTTC. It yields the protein CASSRGGEVNEQFF.

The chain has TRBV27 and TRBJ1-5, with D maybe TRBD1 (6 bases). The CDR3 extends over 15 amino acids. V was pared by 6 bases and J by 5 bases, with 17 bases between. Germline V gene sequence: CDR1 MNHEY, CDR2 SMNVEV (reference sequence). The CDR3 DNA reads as TGTGCCAGCAGCCCCTTGATGGGGGCTGATCAGCCCCAGCATTTT. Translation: CASSPLMGADQPQHF.

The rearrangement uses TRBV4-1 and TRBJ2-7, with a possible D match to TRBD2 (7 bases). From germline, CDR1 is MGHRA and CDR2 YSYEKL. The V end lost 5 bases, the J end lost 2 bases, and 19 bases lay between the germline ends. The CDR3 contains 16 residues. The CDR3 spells CASSSSPGGLPYEQYF. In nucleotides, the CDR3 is TGCGCCAGCAGCTCCTCACCCGGGGGGCTCCCCTACGAGCAGTACTTC.

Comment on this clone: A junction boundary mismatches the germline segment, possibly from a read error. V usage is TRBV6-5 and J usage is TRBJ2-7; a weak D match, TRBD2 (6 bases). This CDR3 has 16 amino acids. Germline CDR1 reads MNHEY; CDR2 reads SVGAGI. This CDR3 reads CASNYFRETPPSKQYF. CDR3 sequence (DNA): TGTGCCAGCAATTACTTTCGGGAGACCCCCCCGAGCAAGCAGTACTTC.

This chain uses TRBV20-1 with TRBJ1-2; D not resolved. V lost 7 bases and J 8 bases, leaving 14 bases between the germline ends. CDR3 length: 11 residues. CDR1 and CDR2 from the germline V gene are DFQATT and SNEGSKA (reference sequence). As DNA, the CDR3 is TGCAGTGGGGCTCGGCGCGGGGGCTACACCTTC. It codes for CSGARRGGYTF.

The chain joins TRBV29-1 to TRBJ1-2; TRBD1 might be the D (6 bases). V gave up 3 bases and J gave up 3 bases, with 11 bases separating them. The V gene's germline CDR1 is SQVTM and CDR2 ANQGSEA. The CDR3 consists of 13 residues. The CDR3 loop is CSVDRQEDYGYTF. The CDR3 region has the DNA TGCAGCGTTGATAGACAGGAAGACTATGGCTACACCTTC.

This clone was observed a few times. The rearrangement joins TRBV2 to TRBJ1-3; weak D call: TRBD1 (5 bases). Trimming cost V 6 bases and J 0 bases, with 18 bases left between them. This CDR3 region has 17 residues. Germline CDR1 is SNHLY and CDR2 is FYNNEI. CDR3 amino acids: CASSSRQLTHSGNTIYF. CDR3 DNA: TGTGCCAGCAGCTCTAGACAGTTAACACACTCTGGAAACACCATATATTTT.

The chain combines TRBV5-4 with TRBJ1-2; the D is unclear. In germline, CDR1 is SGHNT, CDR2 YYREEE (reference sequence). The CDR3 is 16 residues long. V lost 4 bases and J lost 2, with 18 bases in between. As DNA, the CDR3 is TGTGCCAGCAGCCCCCGAGGGCAGGCGGGGAACTATGGCTACACCTTC. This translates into CASSPRGQAGNYGYTF.